Described below is a single T cell receptor (beta chain) sequence and its context. A much larger clone sits a single nucleotide away, making a read error possible. Different DNA sequences within this sample yield the same CDR3. Unsorted PBMC replicate PCRs used around 320 ng DNA, approximately 29,000 T cell genomes. What was sequenced on ten immunoSEQ deep assay plates was unsorted PBMC DNA. Using immunoSEQ multiplex PCR, the repertoire was profiled, and TCRdb retains in-frame clones only, with some absent. Of 400,000 to 500,000 clones in the sample, about three quarters were seen once. CDR1 and CDR2 from the germline V gene are SGHRS and YFSETQ. V lost 3 bases, J lost 4 bases, and 2 bases stayed unmatched. The CDR3 has 14 amino acids. This sample stems from a study of shared clonotypes between healthy human individuals. All the donors were Caucasian adults who lived in Nashville, Tennessee.

Specimen: PBMCs. The chain combines TRBV5-1 with TRBJ1-1; 11 nucleotides line up with TRBD1. This receptor was obtained from a woman aged 40 to 50 in good health. Some clones in this sample may be carry-over from other donors' samples. CDR3: CASSSGTGGTEAFF. The CDR3 bases are TGCGCCAGCAGCTCCGGGACAGGGGGCACTGAAGCTTTCTTT.